This T cell receptor (beta chain) came from a study of metastatic and nonmetastatic thyroid tumors. Study background: Malignant thyroid and benign thyroid patients provided blood and tumor or nodule tissue whose repertoires were compared. Study observations and caveats: It was reported that TCR beta diversity was significantly higher in malignant thyroid tumors than benign nodules, in blood and tumor.

Before thyroid surgery, none of the patients had received any treatment. Deletions cut 10 bases from V and 2 bases from J, with 7 bases between. CDR1 is LNHDA, CDR2 SQIVND, per germline (reference sequence). CDR3 length: 11 amino acids. About this clone: Its antigen is as yet unknown.

As handled by the study authors: Clinicopathological groups supplied CDR3 differences that were used to build a distant-metastasis classifier for papillary thyroid cancer. MiXCR reprocessed the PCR reads for TCRdb. TCRdb's processing, not the authors', yielded these V and J calls. This table has some 20,000 clones, roughly 33% appearing once. The sequenced sample was adjacent normal tissue. The chain joins TRBV19 to TRBJ2-3, with D uncertain. The TCR comes from a female donor with papillary thyroid cancer or a benign thyroid nodule (not recorded which). Some clones in this sample may be carry-over from other donors' samples. DNA of the CDR3: TGTGCCACAGCACTCACAGATACGCAGTATTTT. This gives the protein CATALTDTQYF.